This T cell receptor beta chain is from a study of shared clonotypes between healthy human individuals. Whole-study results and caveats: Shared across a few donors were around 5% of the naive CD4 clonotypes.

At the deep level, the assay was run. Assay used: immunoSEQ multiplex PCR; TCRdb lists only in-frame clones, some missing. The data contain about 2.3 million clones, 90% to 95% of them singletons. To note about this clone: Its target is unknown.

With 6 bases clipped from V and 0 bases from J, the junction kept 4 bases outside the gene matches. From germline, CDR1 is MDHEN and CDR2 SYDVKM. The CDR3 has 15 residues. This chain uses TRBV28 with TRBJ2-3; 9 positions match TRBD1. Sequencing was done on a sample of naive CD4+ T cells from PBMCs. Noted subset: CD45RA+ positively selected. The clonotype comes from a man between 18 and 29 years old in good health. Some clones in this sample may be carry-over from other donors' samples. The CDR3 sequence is CASRQGAHSTDTQYF. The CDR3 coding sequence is TGTGCCAGCAGACAGGGGGCGCATAGCACAGATACGCAGTATTTT. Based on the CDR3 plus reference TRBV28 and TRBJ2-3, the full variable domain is DVKVTQSSRYLVKRTGEKVFLECVQDMDHENMFWYRQDPGLGLRLIYFSYDVKMKEKGDIPEGYSVSREKKERFSLILESASTNQTSMYLCASRQGAHSTDTQYFGPGTRLTVL.